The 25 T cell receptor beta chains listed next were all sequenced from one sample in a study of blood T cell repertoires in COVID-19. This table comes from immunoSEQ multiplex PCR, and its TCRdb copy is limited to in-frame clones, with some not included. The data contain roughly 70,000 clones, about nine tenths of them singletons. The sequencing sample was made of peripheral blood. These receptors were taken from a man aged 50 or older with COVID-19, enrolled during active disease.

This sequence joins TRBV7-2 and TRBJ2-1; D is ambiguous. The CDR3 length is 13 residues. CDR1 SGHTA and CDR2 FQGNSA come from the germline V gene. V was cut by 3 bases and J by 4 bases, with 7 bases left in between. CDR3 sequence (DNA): TGTGCCAGCAGCTTGGCCCTTTACAATGAGCAGTTCTTC. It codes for CASSLALYNEQFF.

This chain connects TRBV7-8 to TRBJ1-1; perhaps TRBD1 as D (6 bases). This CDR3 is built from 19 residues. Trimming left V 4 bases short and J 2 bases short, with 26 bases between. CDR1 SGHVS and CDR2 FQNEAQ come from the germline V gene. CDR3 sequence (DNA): TGTGCCAGCAGCTACCGCCCCCGGGACATTCTACTCCTTAACACTGAAGCTTTCTTT. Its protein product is CASSYRPRDILLLNTEAFF.

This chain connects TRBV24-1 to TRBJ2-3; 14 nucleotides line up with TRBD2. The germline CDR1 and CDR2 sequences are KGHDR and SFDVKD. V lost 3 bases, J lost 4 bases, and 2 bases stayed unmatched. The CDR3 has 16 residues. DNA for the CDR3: TGTGCCACCAGTGATGTGGGACTAGCGGGAGCAGATACGCAGTATTTT. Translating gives CATSDVGLAGADTQYF.

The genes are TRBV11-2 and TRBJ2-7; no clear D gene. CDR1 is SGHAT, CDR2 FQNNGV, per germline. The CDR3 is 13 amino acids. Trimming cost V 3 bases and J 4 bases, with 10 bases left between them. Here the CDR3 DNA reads TGTGCCAGCAGCTTGGGCACTCGGTACGAGCAGTACTTC. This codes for CASSLGTRYEQYF.

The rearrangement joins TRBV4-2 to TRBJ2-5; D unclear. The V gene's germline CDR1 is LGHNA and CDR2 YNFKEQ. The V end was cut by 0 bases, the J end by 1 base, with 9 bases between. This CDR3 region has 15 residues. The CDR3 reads CASSQDRLSQETQYF. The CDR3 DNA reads TGTGCCAGCAGCCAAGATCGCCTAAGCCAAGAGACCCAGTACTTC.

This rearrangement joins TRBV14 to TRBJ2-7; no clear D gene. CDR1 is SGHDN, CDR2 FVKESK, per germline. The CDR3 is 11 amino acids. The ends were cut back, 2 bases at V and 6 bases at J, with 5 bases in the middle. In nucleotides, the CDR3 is TGTGCCAGCAGCCAATCACTCGAGCAGTACTTC. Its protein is CASSQSLEQYF.

The CDR3 is CASSLVRAREASYF. CDR3 DNA: TGCGCCAGCAGCTTGGTACGGGCCCGGGAAGCTTCATATTTT. The chain recombines TRBV5-1 with TRBJ2-3; D possibly corresponds to TRBD2 (5 bases). The CDR3 is made up of 14 amino acids. V shed 0 bases and J shed 15 bases, with 20 bases lying between them. CDR1 is SGHRS, CDR2 YFSETQ, per germline.

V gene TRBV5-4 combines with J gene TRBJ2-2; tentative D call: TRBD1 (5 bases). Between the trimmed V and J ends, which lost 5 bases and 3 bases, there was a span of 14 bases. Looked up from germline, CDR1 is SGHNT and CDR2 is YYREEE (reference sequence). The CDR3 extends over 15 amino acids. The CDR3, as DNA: TGTGCCAGCAGGCCCAGGGTTCCCTACACCGGGGAGCTGTTTTTT. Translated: CASRPRVPYTGELFF.

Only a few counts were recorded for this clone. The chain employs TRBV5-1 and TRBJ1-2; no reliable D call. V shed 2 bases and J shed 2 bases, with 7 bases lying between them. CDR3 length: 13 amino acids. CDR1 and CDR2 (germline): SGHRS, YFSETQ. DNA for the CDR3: TGCGCCAGCAGCTTAGGAGAGAACTATGGCTACACCTTC. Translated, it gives CASSLGENYGYTF.

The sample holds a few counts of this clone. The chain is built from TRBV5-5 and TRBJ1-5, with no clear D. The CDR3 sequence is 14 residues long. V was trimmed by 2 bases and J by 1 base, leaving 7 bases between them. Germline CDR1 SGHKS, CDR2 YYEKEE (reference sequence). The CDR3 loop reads CASSFLLSNQPQHF. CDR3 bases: TGTGCCAGCAGCTTTCTCCTGAGCAATCAGCCCCAGCATTTT.

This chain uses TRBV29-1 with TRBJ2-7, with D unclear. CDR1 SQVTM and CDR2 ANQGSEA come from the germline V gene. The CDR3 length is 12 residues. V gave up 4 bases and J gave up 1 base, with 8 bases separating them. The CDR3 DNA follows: TGCAGCGTTGGTGCGGATTCCTACGAGCAGTACTTC. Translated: CSVGADSYEQYF.

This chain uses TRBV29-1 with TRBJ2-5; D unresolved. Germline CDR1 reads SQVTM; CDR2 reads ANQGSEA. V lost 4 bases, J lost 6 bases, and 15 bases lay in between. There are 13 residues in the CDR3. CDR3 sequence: CSVVRSSEQTQYF. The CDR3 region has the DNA TGCAGCGTTGTTCGCAGCAGCGAGCAGACCCAGTACTTC.

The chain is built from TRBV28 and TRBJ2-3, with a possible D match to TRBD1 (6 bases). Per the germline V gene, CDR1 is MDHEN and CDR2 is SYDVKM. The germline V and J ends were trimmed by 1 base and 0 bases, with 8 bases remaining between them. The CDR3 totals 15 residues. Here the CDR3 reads CASSLLGASTDTQYF. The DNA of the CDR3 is TGTGCCAGCAGTTTATTGGGGGCAAGCACAGATACGCAGTATTTT.

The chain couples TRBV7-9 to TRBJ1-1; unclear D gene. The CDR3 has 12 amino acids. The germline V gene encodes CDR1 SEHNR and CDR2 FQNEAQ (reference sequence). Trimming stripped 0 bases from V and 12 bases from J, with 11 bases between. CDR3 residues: CASSLALGRTFF. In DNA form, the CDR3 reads TGTGCCAGCAGCTTAGCGTTAGGGAGGACTTTCTTT.

CDR3: CAAGTSGSETQYF. The CDR3 region has the DNA TGTGCTGCAGGAACTAGCGGGAGTGAGACCCAGTACTTC. This chain uses TRBV19 with TRBJ2-5; 11 bases are shared with TRBD2. Germline CDR1 reads LNHDA; CDR2 reads SQIVND (reference sequence). This CDR3 is built from 13 residues.

CDR3 bases: TGTGCCATCAGTGAGTCCCGCCCGGCACGGGCCGGGGGGTCGGGAGAGCAGTACTTC. This translates into CAISESRPARAGGSGEQYF. V is TRBV10-3 and J is TRBJ2-7; 7 bases align to TRBD2. Trimming cost V 0 bases and J 7 bases; bases outside gene matches: 21. CDR1 ENHRY and CDR2 SYGVKD come from the germline V gene. This CDR3 is 19 amino acids long.

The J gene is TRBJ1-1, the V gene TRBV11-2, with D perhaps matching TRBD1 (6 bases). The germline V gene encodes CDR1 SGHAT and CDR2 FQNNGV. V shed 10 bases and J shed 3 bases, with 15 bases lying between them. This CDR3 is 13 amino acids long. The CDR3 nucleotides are TGTGCCACCCGGACAGCGAGGGACACTGAAGCTTTCTTT. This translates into CATRTARDTEAFF.

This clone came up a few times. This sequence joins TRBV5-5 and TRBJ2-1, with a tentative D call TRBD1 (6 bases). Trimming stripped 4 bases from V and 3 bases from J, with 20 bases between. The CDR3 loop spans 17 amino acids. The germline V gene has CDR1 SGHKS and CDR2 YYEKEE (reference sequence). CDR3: CASSRGNRAFDYNEQFF. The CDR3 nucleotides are TGTGCCAGCAGCCGCGGAAACAGGGCGTTCGACTACAATGAGCAGTTCTTC. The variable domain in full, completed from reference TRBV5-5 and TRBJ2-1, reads DAGVTQSPTHLIKTRGQQVTLRCSPISGHKSVSWYQQVLGQGPQFIFQYYEKEERGRGNFPDRFSARQFPNYSSELNVNALLLGDSALYLCASSRGNRAFDYNEQFFGPGTRLTVL.

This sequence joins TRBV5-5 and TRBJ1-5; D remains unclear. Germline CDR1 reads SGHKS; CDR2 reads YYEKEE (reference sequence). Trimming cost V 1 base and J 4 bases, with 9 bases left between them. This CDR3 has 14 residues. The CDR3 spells CASSLSPENQPQHF. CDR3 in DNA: TGTGCCAGCAGCTTGTCCCCGGAGAATCAGCCCCAGCATTTT.

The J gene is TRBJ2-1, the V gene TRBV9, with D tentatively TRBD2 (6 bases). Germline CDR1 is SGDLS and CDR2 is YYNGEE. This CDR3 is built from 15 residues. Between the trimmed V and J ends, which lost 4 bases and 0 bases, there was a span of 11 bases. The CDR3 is CASSPRDSSYNEQFF. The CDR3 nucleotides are TGTGCCAGCAGCCCCCGGGACTCCTCCTACAATGAGCAGTTCTTC.

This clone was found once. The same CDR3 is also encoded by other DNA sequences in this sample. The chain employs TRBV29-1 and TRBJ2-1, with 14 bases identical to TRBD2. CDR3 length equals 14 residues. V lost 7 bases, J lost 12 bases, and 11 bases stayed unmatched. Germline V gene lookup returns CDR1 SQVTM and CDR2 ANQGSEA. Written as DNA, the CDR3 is TGCAGCGCTGTGGGACTAGCGGGAGCCGGGGGGCAGTTCTTC. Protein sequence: CSAVGLAGAGGQFF.

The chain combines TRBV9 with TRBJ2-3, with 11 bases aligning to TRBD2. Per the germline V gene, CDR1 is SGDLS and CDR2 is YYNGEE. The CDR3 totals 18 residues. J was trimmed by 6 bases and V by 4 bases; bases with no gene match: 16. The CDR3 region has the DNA TGTGCCAGCAGCAAAATCCCCCTACTAGCGGGAGTAGGGGATACGCAGTATTTT. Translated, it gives CASSKIPLLAGVGDTQYF.

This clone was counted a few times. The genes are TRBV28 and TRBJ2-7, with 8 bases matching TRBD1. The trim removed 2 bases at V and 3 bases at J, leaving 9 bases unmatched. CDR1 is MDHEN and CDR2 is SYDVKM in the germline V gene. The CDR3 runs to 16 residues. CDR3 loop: CASSLPRQGLGYEQYF. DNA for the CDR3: TGTGCCAGCAGTTTACCCAGACAGGGGTTGGGCTACGAGCAGTACTTC.

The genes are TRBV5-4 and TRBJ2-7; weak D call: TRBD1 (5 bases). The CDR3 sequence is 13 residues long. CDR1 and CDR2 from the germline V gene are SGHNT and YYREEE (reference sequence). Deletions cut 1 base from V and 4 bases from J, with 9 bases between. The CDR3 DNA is TGTGCCAGCAGCTTGAAGGGGAAATACGAGCAGTACTTC. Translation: CASSLKGKYEQYF.

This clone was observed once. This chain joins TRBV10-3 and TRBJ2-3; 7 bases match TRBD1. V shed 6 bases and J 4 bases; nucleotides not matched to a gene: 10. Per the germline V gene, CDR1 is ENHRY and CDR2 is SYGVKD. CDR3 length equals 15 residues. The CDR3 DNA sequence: TGTGCCATCAGAAGCCACAGGGGTGGCGCAGATACGCAGTATTTT. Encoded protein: CAIRSHRGGADTQYF.